The 11 T cell receptor beta chains listed next were all sequenced from one sample in a study of T cell responses to AZD1222 COVID-19 vaccine (dated by TCRdb to about 2021). Explained via the paper, the time point label denotes: about 28 days (+/-7) after the second vaccine dose. Library prep was done by the immunoSEQ multiplex PCR assay. This is the immuneACCESS table as TCRdb keeps it, with only in-frame sequences that have V and J called. A part of the clones is gone; compared with another copy, unresolved V genes explain less than half, and the rest is unexplained. Within this sample are around 150,000 clones, with around 92% of them counted one time only. The ten most abundant clones make up 1% to 1.5% of the sample. Sequencing was performed on peripheral blood, taken 28 days after the second AZD1222 dose. The receptors originated from an adult who received the AZD1222 COVID-19 vaccine.

CDR3 coding DNA: TGTGCCAGTAGTATCGGACAGCCCTGGGGCGAGCAGTACTTC. This codes for CASSIGQPWGEQYF. The chain combines TRBV19 with TRBJ2-7; weak D call: TRBD1 (6 bases). V lost 3 bases and J 6 bases, leaving 15 bases between the germline ends. The CDR3 is made up of 14 amino acids. CDR1 is LNHDA and CDR2 is SQIVND in the germline V gene (reference sequence).

The chain uses TRBV5-1 and TRBJ1-1; tentatively, D is TRBD1 (6 bases). The CDR3 runs to 12 residues. CDR1 is SGHRS, CDR2 YFSETQ, per germline. Trimming took 4 bases from V and 11 from J, leaving 15 bases between them. The CDR3 DNA reads as TGCGCCAGCAGCACTGGGGGCGGGCGGGCTTTCTTT. Translated, it gives CASSTGGGRAFF.

This clone has only one observation. This chain links TRBV15 with TRBJ1-5, with TRBD1 identical over 8 bases. J was trimmed by 6 bases and V by 3 bases; bases with no gene match: 7. The CDR3 loop spans 15 amino acids. Germline V gene lookup returns CDR1 LNHNV and CDR2 YYDKDF (reference sequence). The CDR3 DNA follows: TGTGCCACCAGCAGCTTACAGGGGGAGCTTCAGCCCCAGCATTTT. Translation: CATSSLQGELQPQHF.

The J gene is TRBJ2-5, the V gene TRBV30, with TRBD2 identical over 7 bases. Looked up from germline, CDR1 is GTSNPN and CDR2 is SVGIG (reference sequence). Germline trimming cut 8 bases from V and 4 bases from J; bases unmatched to any gene: 13. The CDR3 extends over 14 amino acids. The CDR3 loop is CAPLAGELGETQYF. The CDR3, as DNA: TGTGCCCCGCTGGCGGGAGAATTGGGAGAGACCCAGTACTTC.

The chain links TRBV2 to TRBJ2-7; 11 nucleotides agree with TRBD2. V gave up 4 bases and J gave up 1 base; unmatched junction bases: 3. This CDR3 has 15 residues. Germline V CDR1 and CDR2: SNHLY, FYNNEI. The CDR3 is CASSGGLAASYEQYF. The DNA for the CDR3 is TGTGCCAGCAGTGGGGGACTAGCGGCTTCCTACGAGCAGTACTTC.

J is TRBJ2-5 and V is TRBV7-2, with D possibly called TRBD1 or TRBD2 (5 bases each). Trimming pared 5 bases from V and 0 bases from J, leaving 7 bases between. The CDR3 contains 13 residues. Germline CDR1 and CDR2: SGHTA and FQGNSA. The CDR3 sequence is CASSPGHQETQYF. For the CDR3, the DNA is TGTGCCAGCAGCCCGGGACACCAAGAGACCCAGTACTTC.

This clone was detected only a few times. The rearrangement links TRBV11-3 to TRBJ2-1; 12 bases line up with TRBD2. The ends lost 1 base at V and 6 bases at J; junction bases unmatched: 1. The CDR3 is 15 residues long. From germline, CDR1 is SGHNT and CDR2 YENEEA. The CDR3 region has the DNA TGTGCCAGCAGCTTAGGACTAGCGGGAGCCAATGAGCAGTTCTTC. Its translation: CASSLGLAGANEQFF.

This chain connects TRBV2 to TRBJ1-1; 10 nucleotides line up with TRBD1. V trimming: 5 bases; J trimming: 6 bases; junction bases outside the gene matches: 9. The germline CDR1 and CDR2 sequences are SNHLY and FYNNEI. The CDR3 extends over 15 amino acids. The CDR3, as DNA: TGTGCCAGCAGTTTCCGGACAGGGGGTCAGGCTGAAGCTTTCTTT. Protein sequence: CASSFRTGGQAEAFF.

The V gene is TRBV7-6, the J gene TRBJ2-7, with D unresolved. CDR1 and CDR2 (germline): SGHVS, FNYEAQ. The CDR3 extends over 13 amino acids. Trimming pared 2 bases from V and 2 bases from J, leaving 7 bases between. The CDR3 reads CASSLRRTYEQYF. CDR3 DNA sequence: TGTGCCAGCAGCTTAAGACGGACCTACGAGCAGTACTTC.

V and J are TRBV9 and TRBJ2-1, with unresolved D. Germline V lookup: CDR1 SGDLS, CDR2 YYNGEE. The CDR3 runs to 16 residues. Trimming removed 0 bases at V and 0 bases at J, with 10 bases between. The CDR3 here is CASSVVATSSYNEQFF. The CDR3, as DNA: TGTGCCAGCAGCGTAGTTGCGACGAGCTCCTACAATGAGCAGTTCTTC.

The chain couples TRBV7-2 to TRBJ1-3; TRBD1 aligns across 9 bases. CDR1 and CDR2 from the germline V gene are SGHTA and FQGNSA. The ends lost 5 bases at V and 3 bases at J; junction bases unmatched: 8. The CDR3 is made up of 16 amino acids. The CDR3 is CASSGVGQGFGNTIYF. The CDR3 DNA reads TGTGCCAGCAGCGGGGTAGGACAGGGGTTTGGAAACACCATATATTTT.